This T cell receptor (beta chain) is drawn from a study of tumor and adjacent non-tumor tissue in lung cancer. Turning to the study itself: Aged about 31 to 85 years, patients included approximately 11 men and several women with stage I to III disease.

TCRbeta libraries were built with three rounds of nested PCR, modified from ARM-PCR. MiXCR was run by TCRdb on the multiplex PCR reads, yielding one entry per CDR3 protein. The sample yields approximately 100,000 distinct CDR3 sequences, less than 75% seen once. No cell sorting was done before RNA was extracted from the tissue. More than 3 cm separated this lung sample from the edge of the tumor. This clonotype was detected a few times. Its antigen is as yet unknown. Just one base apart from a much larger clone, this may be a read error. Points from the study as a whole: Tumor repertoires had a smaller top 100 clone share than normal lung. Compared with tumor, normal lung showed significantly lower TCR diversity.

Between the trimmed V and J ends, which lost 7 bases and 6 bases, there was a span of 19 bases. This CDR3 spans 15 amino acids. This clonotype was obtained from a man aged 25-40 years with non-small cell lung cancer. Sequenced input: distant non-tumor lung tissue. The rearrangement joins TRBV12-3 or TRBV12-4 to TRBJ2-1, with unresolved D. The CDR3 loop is CASTKYSDRVNEQFF. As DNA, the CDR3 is TGTGCCAGCACTAAATACTCCGACCGAGTCAATGAGCAGTTCTTC.